This section outlines one T cell receptor (beta chain) sequence together with its context. Its antigen remains unidentified. V was cut by 4 bases and J by 0 bases, with 17 bases left in between. The CDR3 covers 16 residues. Per germline, CDR1 SGHNT and CDR2 YYREEE (reference sequence). The entry originates in a study of cytomegalovirus exposure and HLA in healthy donors. Study background: The same platform used for the approximately 670 first-cohort repertoires was also used for the 120 or so validation repertoires, as a later analysis reported.

Study-level findings and limits: The study labeled more than 150 TCR beta chains cytomegalovirus-associated. Subsequent analysis of the roughly 120 validation repertoires found a tendency for first-cohort TCR clusters to co-occur.

Clones were sequenced by immunoSEQ multiplex PCR, and TCRdb holds only the in-frame ones, with some missing. Among 120,000 or so clones, 70% to 90% were seen once, and the ten largest hold approximately 2%. The sample comprised PBMCs. The chain carries TRBV5-4 and TRBJ2-7; D possibly corresponds to TRBD1 (5 bases). This sequence originates from a woman aged 18-29 years in good health and CMV-seronegative. The CDR3 nucleotides read TGTGCCAGCAGCCCCGTGGGGCAGAAAATCTCCTACGAGCAGTACTTC. As protein: CASSPVGQKISYEQYF. Complete variable domain (other parts from reference TRBV5-4 and TRBJ2-7): ETGVTQSPTHLIKTRGQQVTLRCSSQSGHNTVSWYQQALGQGPQFIFQYYREEENGRGNFPPRFSGLQFPNYSSELNVNALELDDSALYLCASSPVGQKISYEQYFGPGTRLTVT.